One sample yielded the 29 T cell receptor beta chains listed below, sequenced in a study of read filtering for tumor transcriptome and immune sequencing (dated by TCRdb to 2018 to 2020). Sequencing took place on an Illumina HiSeq 4000. The Immunoverse kit was used to build TCR libraries from approximately 410 ng RNA, with molecular barcoded adaptors covering alpha/delta and beta/gamma chains. TCRdb cleaned the public reads at Q25 with fastp, built clones with MiXCR and kept in-frame beta chains. Rows are combined by CDR3 protein, so each entry shows the most common genes and DNA. Across this sample there are some 43,000 distinct CDR3 sequences, with roughly an eighth seen only once. The top ten clones comprise 30% of the sample. Sequencing input: a population of CD138-negative cells sorted from bone marrow. What this sample's cell subset or site label stands for: bone marrow mononuclear cells depleted of CD138+ plasma/myeloma cells by negative magnetic selection. Source of these receptors: a donor older than 35 with multiple myeloma.

This clonotype was seen at least ten times. The chain has TRBV9 and TRBJ2-2; D unresolved. Germline CDR1 SGDLS, CDR2 YYNGEE. V dropped 0 bases and J dropped 4 bases, with 10 bases sitting between them. The CDR3 consists of 15 residues. The chain's CDR3 is CASSVDTYSTGELFF. The CDR3 DNA sequence: TGTGCCAGCAGCGTAGATACCTACTCCACCGGGGAGCTGTTTTTT. The whole variable domain, remainder taken from reference TRBV9 and TRBJ2-2, is DSGVTQTPKHLITATGQRVTLRCSPRSGDLSVYWYQQSLDQGLQFLIQYYNGEERAKGNILERFSAQQFPDLHSELNLSSLELGDSALYFCASSVDTYSTGELFFGEGSRLTVL.

At least ten counts were recorded for this clonotype. The chain links TRBV6-2 or TRBV6-3 to TRBJ1-1, with 9 bases that match TRBD1. Germline-derived CDR1 and CDR2 are MNHEY and SVGEGT. CDR3 size: 20 residues. V dropped 7 bases and J dropped 4; count of bases not matched to a gene: 25. The CDR3 region is CASTPERVRDRARKSTEAFF. The CDR3 nucleotides are TGTGCCAGCACCCCGGAGAGGGTCCGGGACAGGGCCCGCAAGAGCACTGAAGCTTTCTTT.

This clonotype was observed many times. The chain employs TRBV2 and TRBJ2-5, with 8 bases lining up with TRBD2. Germline CDR1 and CDR2: SNHLY and FYNNEI. Losses at the gene ends were 3 bases for V and 2 bases for J; bases not matched to a gene: 2. This CDR3 comprises 14 residues. Here the CDR3 DNA reads TGTGCCAGCAGTGAGACTAGCGCGCAAGAGACCCAGTACTTC. Translated, it gives CASSETSAQETQYF.

In its sample, this clonotype was seen many times. V usage is TRBV4-1 and J usage is TRBJ1-1, with D perhaps TRBD1 (5 bases). V lost 1 base, J lost 2 bases, and 8 bases lay in between. Germline lookup yields CDR1 MGHRA and CDR2 YSYEKL. CDR3 size: 14 residues. DNA of the CDR3: TGCGCCAGCAGCCAAGGGACACCAAACACTGAAGCTTTCTTT. It specifies CASSQGTPNTEAFF.

This clonotype was recorded many times. This chain links TRBV20-1 with TRBJ2-1; 8 bases align to TRBD2. The germline V gene encodes CDR1 DFQATT and CDR2 SNEGSKA (reference sequence). V lost 5 bases and J lost 4; bases outside the gene matches: 7. CDR3 length equals 14 residues. The CDR3 DNA is TGCAGTGCTGGAAGGACTAGCAGTTACAATGAGCAGTTCTTC. Protein: CSAGRTSSYNEQFF.

This clonotype has a single count. At one end, the junction sequence differs from germline, possibly due to a read error. The V and J genes are TRBV3-1 and TRBJ2-1, with D perhaps being TRBD1 or TRBD2 (6 bases each). The CDR3 covers 17 residues. Germline V gene sequence: CDR1 LGHDT, CDR2 YNNKEL (reference sequence). The CDR3 coding sequence is TGTGCCAGCAGCCAATCAGGAGGGGGGTACTCCTACAATGAGCAGTGCTTC. Translating gives CASSQSGGGYSYNEQCF.

Of note for this clonotype: One end of the junction does not line up with germline, which may come from a read error. CDR3 sequence: CSASQGLNTEAIF. In DNA, the CDR3 is TGCAGCGCCAGTCAAGGGCTGAACACTGAAGCTATCTTT. The chain is built from TRBV29-1 and TRBJ1-1; D uncertain. Germline CDR1 is SQVTM and CDR2 is ANQGSEA. CDR3 length: 13 residues.

This clonotype was detected ten times or more. The chain links TRBV3-1 to TRBJ2-5; 13 positions agree with TRBD2. Germline V gene lookup returns CDR1 LGHDT and CDR2 YNNKEL (reference sequence). This CDR3 spans 19 amino acids. V lost 0 bases to trimming and J lost 4 bases; unmatched junction nucleotides: 11. DNA of the CDR3: TGTGCCAGCAGCCAAGATGCACTAGCGGGAGGGCCGGGGCTAGAGACCCAGTACTTC. Amino acids: CASSQDALAGGPGLETQYF.

By share, this clonotype counts as medium-sized. The chain uses TRBV7-2 and TRBJ2-3, with 8 nucleotides matching TRBD2. The CDR3 is 16 amino acids. Unmatched junction bases numbered 10, after V lost 3 bases and J lost 5 bases. In germline, CDR1 is SGHTA, CDR2 FQGNSA. The CDR3 coding sequence is TGTGCCAGCAGCTTTCTATCGGGAGGGCGTGGAGATACGCAGTATTTT. Encoded protein: CASSFLSGGRGDTQYF. Full variable domain (missing parts from reference TRBV7-2 and TRBJ2-3): GAGVSQSPSNKVTEKGKDVELRCDPISGHTALYWYRQSLGQGLEFLIYFQGNSAPDKSGLPSDRFSAERTGGSVSTLTIQRTQQEDSAVYLCASSFLSGGRGDTQYFGPGTRLTVL.

The rearrangement links TRBV20-1 to TRBJ2-3; TRBD2 agrees at 14 bases. V lost 6 bases to trimming and J lost 1 base; unmatched junction nucleotides: 6. Germline lookup yields CDR1 DFQATT and CDR2 SNEGSKA (reference sequence). This CDR3 is built from 16 residues. CDR3 sequence reads: CSAKTSGRAGTDTQYF. The CDR3 bases are TGCAGTGCCAAGACTAGCGGGAGGGCCGGCACAGATACGCAGTATTTT.

This CDR3 is CASGLTVMNTEAFF. The CDR3, as DNA: TGTGCTAGTGGTTTGACAGTCATGAACACTGAAGCTTTCTTT. The chain joins TRBV12-5 to TRBJ1-1; D unclear. Between the trimmed V and J ends, which lost 2 bases and 0 bases, there was a span of 7 bases. The CDR3 has 14 residues. Germline V gives CDR1 LGHNT, CDR2 FRNRAP.

At least ten counts were recorded for this clonotype. The V call is TRBV4-1, the J call TRBJ2-3; 15 bases are a match to TRBD2. V lost 5 bases to trimming and J lost 4 bases; unmatched junction nucleotides: 4. This CDR3 comprises 16 residues. Germline V gene data show CDR1 as MGHRA and CDR2 as YSYEKL. The CDR3 DNA follows: TGCGCCAGCAGCGGACTAGCGGGAGGGTTATCAGATACGCAGTATTTT. This encodes CASSGLAGGLSDTQYF.

Concerning this clonotype itself: A much more abundant neighbour one base away suggests this may be a read error. Since the CDR3 does not end with the conserved phenylalanine or tryptophan, this likely comes from a read error. The genes are TRBV7-2 and TRBJ1-1; TRBD1 might be the D (6 bases). This CDR3 region has 13 residues. Germline-derived CDR1 and CDR2 are SGHTA and FQGNSA. V lost 6 bases to trimming and J lost 6 bases, with 14 bases between them. CDR3 DNA: TGTGCCAGCAGTTACTACAGGGCCCCTGAAGCTTTCTCT. Protein product: CASSYYRAPEAFS.

This clonotype has at least ten counts. The rearrangement uses TRBV5-5 and TRBJ2-5, with TRBD2 identical over 12 bases. Germline V gives CDR1 SGHKS, CDR2 YYEKEE (reference sequence). The CDR3 spans 18 residues. The V gene end was trimmed by 4 bases and the J gene end by 3 bases; junction bases not matched to a gene: 13. CDR3 coding DNA: TGTGCCAGCAGCCCCTCCAGACTAGCGGGGGCGATGAAAGAGACCCAGTACTTC. Translating it yields CASSPSRLAGAMKETQYF.

V gene TRBV7-8 combines with J gene TRBJ2-7; D is undetermined. The germline CDR1 and CDR2 sequences are SGHVS and FQNEAQ. V shed 3 bases and J shed 4 bases, with 4 bases lying between them. The CDR3 runs to 11 residues. Here the CDR3 reads CASSFYYEQYF. In DNA form, the CDR3 reads TGTGCCAGCAGCTTTTATTACGAGCAGTACTTC.

This clonotype was recorded many times. The chain joins TRBV20-1 to TRBJ2-3; 9 positions agree with TRBD2. Trimming took 1 base from V and 5 from J; bases not matched to a gene: 4. CDR1 DFQATT and CDR2 SNEGSKA come from the germline V gene (reference sequence). The CDR3 has 14 amino acids. The CDR3 loop reads CSARALTSGDTQYF. The DNA for the CDR3 is TGCAGTGCTAGAGCTCTGACTAGCGGAGATACGCAGTATTTT.

The chain couples TRBV7-2 to TRBJ1-3, with TRBD1 identical over 9 bases. With V trimmed by 6 bases and J by 3 bases, 3 bases remained unmatched. CDR1 is SGHTA and CDR2 is FQGNSA in the germline V gene. The CDR3 has 14 amino acids. CDR3 nucleotide sequence: TGTGCCAGCAGTTTGACAGGGGGTGGAAACACCATATATTTT. It encodes CASSLTGGGNTIYF.

This clonotype is a singleton in its sample. A read error may be the cause here, since a much bigger clone is one base away. V is TRBV4-3 and J is TRBJ1-5, with 7 nucleotides matching TRBD1. Per germline, CDR1 LGHNA and CDR2 YSLEER. This CDR3 region has 16 residues. CDR3 amino acids: CASSQEGQGVRQPQRF. The CDR3 DNA sequence: TGCGCCAGCAGCCAAGAGGGGCAGGGGGTACGGCAGCCCCAGCGTTTT.

Regarding this clonotype: This likely reflects a read error, since a far larger clone is one base away. This rearrangement joins TRBV6-1 to TRBJ1-6; maybe TRBD1 (6 bases). The CDR3 extends over 15 amino acids. The ends were cut back, 5 bases at V and 11 bases at J, with 19 bases in the middle. Germline V gene data show CDR1 as MNHNS and CDR2 as SASEGT. CDR3 region: CASSYARGPNPPLHF. CDR3 DNA: TGTGCCAGCAGTTACGCCCGGGGGCCGAATCCACCCCTCCACTTT.

This clonotype occurred a few times. The V call is TRBV7-6, the J call TRBJ2-7; no reliable D call. CDR3 size: 11 residues. CDR1 and CDR2 from the germline V gene are SGHVS and FNYEAQ. Trimming left V 5 bases short and J 8 bases short, with 10 bases between. The CDR3 DNA reads as TGTGCCAGCAGCGACACTCGGAAGCAGTACTTC. This codes for CASSDTRKQYF.

As for this clonotype: A read error may explain this, as a much larger clone is one base away. The CDR3 sequence: CASSGRGITEAFF. The CDR3 bases are TGTGCCAGCAGTGGGAGGGGTATCACTGAAGCTTTCTTT. The rearrangement links TRBV2 to TRBJ1-1, with a tentative D call TRBD1 (5 bases). CDR1 and CDR2 (germline): SNHLY, FYNNEI. The CDR3 has 13 amino acids. V shed 4 bases and J shed 4 bases, with 10 bases lying between them. Full variable domain (remainder filled in from reference TRBV2 and TRBJ1-1): EPEVTQTPSHQVTQMGQEVILRCVPISNHLYFYWYRQILGQKVEFLVSFYNNEISEKSEIFDDQFSVERPDGSNFTLKIRSTKLEDSAMYFCASSGRGITEAFFGQGTRLTVV.

This clonotype was seen only a few times. The rearrangement links TRBV6-2 or TRBV6-3 to TRBJ2-5; D might be TRBD2 (5 bases). Trimming stripped 2 bases from V and 5 bases from J, with 12 bases between. This CDR3 is built from 14 residues. Per germline, CDR1 MNHEY and CDR2 SVGEGT. This CDR3 reads CASSYVTIGETQYF. The CDR3 coding sequence is TGTGCCAGCAGTTACGTGACTATCGGGGAGACCCAGTACTTC.

This clonotype was observed at least ten times. The chain links TRBV5-4 to TRBJ1-1, with D perhaps matching TRBD1 (6 bases). With 0 bases removed from V and 4 bases from J, the gap between germline ends came to 13 bases. The germline CDR1 and CDR2 sequences are SGHNT and YYREEE (reference sequence). The CDR3 spans 15 residues. CDR3 loop: CASSLVGGGGTEAFF. As DNA, the CDR3 is TGTGCCAGCAGCTTGGTTGGGGGCGGCGGCACTGAAGCTTTCTTT.

V and J are TRBV5-1 and TRBJ2-7; maybe TRBD2 (6 bases). The V end was cut by 6 bases, the J end by 2 bases, with 12 bases between. The germline CDR1 and CDR2 sequences are SGHRS and YFSETQ. This CDR3 spans 13 amino acids. CDR3 nucleotides: TGCGCCAGCACTAGCGCCATTACCTACGAGCAGTACTTC. Translation: CASTSAITYEQYF. The entire variable domain, with the rest obtained from reference TRBV5-1 and TRBJ2-7, is as follows: KAGVTQTPRYLIKTRGQQVTLSCSPISGHRSVSWYQQTPGQGLQFLFEYFSETQRNKGNFPGRFSGRQFSNSRSEMNVSTLELGDSALYLCASTSAITYEQYFGPGTRLTVT.

This clonotype was counted ten times or more. This chain joins TRBV19 and TRBJ2-1; 10 bases fit TRBD2. J gave up 7 bases and V 0 bases, and 6 bases lay outside the gene matches. Germline CDR1 reads LNHDA; CDR2 reads SQIVND (reference sequence). This CDR3 region has 16 residues. CDR3 region: CASSIDPLAGVNEQFF. The CDR3 DNA follows: TGTGCCAGTAGTATAGATCCGCTAGCGGGGGTGAATGAGCAGTTCTTC.

Ten or more counts support this clonotype. This chain links TRBV20-1 with TRBJ1-1; no definite D call. CDR1 is DFQATT, CDR2 SNEGSKA, per germline (reference sequence). Trimming took off 3 bases at V and 2 bases at J, with 10 bases between the two ends. The CDR3 runs 13 residues. CDR3 nucleotide sequence: TGCAGTGCTAGGGTAGGGAGAAACACTGAAGCTTTCTTT. Translated: CSARVGRNTEAFF.

This clonotype was recorded many times. The rearrangement links TRBV20-1 to TRBJ1-2, with 8 bases aligning to TRBD1. V was pared by 1 base and J by 2 bases, with 12 bases of the junction left unmatched. The CDR3 contains 17 residues. Germline CDR1 is DFQATT and CDR2 is SNEGSKA (reference sequence). Here the CDR3 reads CSARVASRGLMNYGYTF. DNA of the CDR3: TGCAGTGCTAGAGTGGCTTCCAGGGGGCTGATGAACTATGGCTACACCTTC.

This clonotype has a count of ten or more. This rearrangement joins TRBV19 to TRBJ2-1; D is unresolved. Germline assignment: CDR1 LNHDA and CDR2 SQIVND (reference sequence). This CDR3 comprises 17 residues. Trimming removed 3 bases from V and 0 bases from J, with 15 bases in between. The CDR3 region is CASSILRKLSSYNEQFF. The CDR3 nucleotides read TGTGCCAGTAGTATCCTGCGCAAGCTGAGCTCCTACAATGAGCAGTTCTTC.

This clonotype was picked up many times. The genes are TRBV5-6 and TRBJ2-1, with D possibly matching TRBD2 (5 bases). V was shortened by 4 bases and J by 6 bases, with 23 bases between the two germline ends. The CDR3 is made up of 17 amino acids. CDR1 SGHDT and CDR2 YYEEEE come from the germline V gene. CDR3 nucleotides: TGTGCCAGCAGCCCAGAGGCTGGGTCTAGAGGGTTCAATGAGCAGTTCTTC. Its translation is CASSPEAGSRGFNEQFF.